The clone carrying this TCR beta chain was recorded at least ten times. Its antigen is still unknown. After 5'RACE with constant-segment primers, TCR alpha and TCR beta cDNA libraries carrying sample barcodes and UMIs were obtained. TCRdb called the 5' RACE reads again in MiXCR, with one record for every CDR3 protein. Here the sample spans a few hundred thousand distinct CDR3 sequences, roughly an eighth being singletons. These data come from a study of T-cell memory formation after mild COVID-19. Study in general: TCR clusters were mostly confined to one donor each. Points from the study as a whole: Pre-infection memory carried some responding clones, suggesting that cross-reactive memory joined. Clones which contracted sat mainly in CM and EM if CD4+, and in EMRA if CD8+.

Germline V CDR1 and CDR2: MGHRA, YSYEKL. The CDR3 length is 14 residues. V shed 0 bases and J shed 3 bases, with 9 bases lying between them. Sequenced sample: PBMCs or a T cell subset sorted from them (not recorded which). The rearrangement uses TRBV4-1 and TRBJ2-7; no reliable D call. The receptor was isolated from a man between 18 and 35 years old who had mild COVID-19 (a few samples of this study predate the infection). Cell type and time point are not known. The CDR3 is CASSQENSGYEQYV. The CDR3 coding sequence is TGCGCCAGCAGCCAAGAAAACTCCGGCTACGAGCAGTACGTC.